These 4 T cell receptor beta chains share one sample of origin, sequenced in a study of blood T cell repertoires in COVID-19. Profiling relied on immunoSEQ multiplex PCR, and the TCRdb table lists in-frame clones only, not all of them. The sample contains 95,000 to 150,000 clones, over 65% of which appear only once. Sequenced material: peripheral blood. Every receptor here comes from a woman in her seventies with acute or convalescent COVID-19.

The chain joins TRBV10-3 to TRBJ1-4; a possible D gene is TRBD1 (5 bases). The CDR3 consists of 13 residues. Germline CDR1 is ENHRY and CDR2 is SYGVKD. Trimming removed 10 bases at V and 8 bases at J, with 17 bases between. CDR3 amino acids: CATLGGDPEKLFF. In DNA, the CDR3 is TGTGCCACCCTGGGGGGGGACCCCGAAAAACTGTTTTTT.

This clone occurred once. The rearrangement uses TRBV11-3 and TRBJ2-1, with D maybe TRBD2 (6 bases). The CDR3 runs to 14 residues. The V and J ends lost 5 bases and 6 bases respectively, with 14 bases between them. The germline V gene encodes CDR1 SGHNT and CDR2 YENEEA. The CDR3 sequence: CASSIRAEGNEQFF. CDR3 sequence (DNA): TGTGCCAGCAGCATACGAGCGGAGGGCAATGAGCAGTTCTTC.

In its sample, this clone was seen once. The chain uses TRBV7-6 and TRBJ2-7; possibly TRBD1 for D (6 bases). This CDR3 region has 16 residues. Germline CDR1 and CDR2: SGHVS and FNYEAQ. V was shortened by 1 base and J by 2 bases, with 15 bases between the two germline ends. For the CDR3, the DNA is TGTGCCAGCAGCTTAGACTCAAGGGGGACAACCTACGAGCAGTACTTC. Encoded protein: CASSLDSRGTTYEQYF.

The V gene is TRBV12-3 or TRBV12-4, the J gene TRBJ2-5; weak D call: TRBD2 (5 bases). The V end lost 9 bases, the J end lost 5 bases, and 7 bases lay between the germline ends. The CDR3 length is 10 residues. The CDR3 bases are TGTGCCAGGCCGGGGGAGACCCAGTACTTC. It translates to CARPGETQYF.